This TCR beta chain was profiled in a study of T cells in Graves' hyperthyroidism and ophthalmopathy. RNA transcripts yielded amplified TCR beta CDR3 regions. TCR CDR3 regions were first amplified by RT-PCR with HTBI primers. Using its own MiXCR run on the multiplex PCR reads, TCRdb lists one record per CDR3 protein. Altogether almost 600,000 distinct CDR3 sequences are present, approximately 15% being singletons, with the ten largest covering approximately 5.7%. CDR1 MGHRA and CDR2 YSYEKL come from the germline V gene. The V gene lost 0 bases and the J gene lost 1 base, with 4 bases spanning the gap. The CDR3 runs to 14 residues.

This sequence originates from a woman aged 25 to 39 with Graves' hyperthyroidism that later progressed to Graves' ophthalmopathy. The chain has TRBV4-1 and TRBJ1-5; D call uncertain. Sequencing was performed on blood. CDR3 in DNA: TGCGCCAGCAGCCAAGATGCCAGCAATCAGCCCCAGCATTTT. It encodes CASSQDASNQPQHF.